The clone carrying this T cell receptor (beta chain) was counted only a few times. In the authors' methods: Amplification with reference gene primers provided the estimates of nucleated cell counts. The assay was immunoSEQ multiplex PCR, and TCRdb's table has in-frame clones only and misses some. The DNA was the basis for D and trimming; V, J and clone size are from that table. The sample has about 220,000 clones; around 90% are singletons. This sample was included in a study of blood T cell repertoires in COVID-19. At the level of the study: The United States, Italy and Spain supplied acute and convalescent COVID-19 samples.

Cohorts were determined from participant-reported clinical history. The CDR3 sequence is 14 residues long. CDR1 is SGHVS and CDR2 is FNYEAQ in the germline V gene. V was pared by 4 bases and J by 7 bases, with 14 bases between. This clonotype originated in a woman aged 45-59 years with acute COVID-19. The V call is TRBV7-6, the J call TRBJ1-5; D remains unclear. Input material: PBMCs or T cells enriched from blood (not recorded which). The CDR3, as DNA: TGTGCCAGCAGCTATATTAACGCGCCGCAGCCCCAGCATTTT. Translation gives CASSYINAPQPQHF. Drawing the rest from reference TRBV7-6 and TRBJ1-5, the complete variable domain is GAGVSQSPRYKVTKRGQDVALRCDPISGHVSLYWYRQALGQGPEFLTYFNYEAQQDKSGLPNDRFSAERPEGSISTLTIQRTEQRDSAMYRCASSYINAPQPQHFGDGTRLSIL.